These T cell receptor beta chains were read from a single sample in a study of cytomegalovirus exposure and HLA in healthy donors. The table came from immunoSEQ multiplex PCR; TCRdb's copy has only in-frame clones and leaves some out. The repertoire holds approximately 130,000 clones, with 75% to 85% as singletons. Sample: PBMCs. The receptors were gathered from a woman aged 40-49 years in good health and CMV-seronegative. Each CDR3 is given with its conserved first and last residue. D genes are given only for firm matches.

d_gene: NA
j_gene: TRBJ1-1
v_gene: TRBV13
CDR3aa: CASSLQSSGTEAFF

d_gene: NA
j_gene: TRBJ1-2
v_gene: TRBV7-9
CDR3aa: CASSLESGGVGYGYTF

d_gene: TRBD1
j_gene: TRBJ1-1
v_gene: TRBV19
CDR3aa: CASNRGYTEAFF

d_gene: TRBD1
j_gene: TRBJ1-6
v_gene: TRBV6-5
CDR3aa: CASSYDGGGRGSPLHF

d_gene: NA
j_gene: TRBJ2-7
v_gene: TRBV7-2
CDR3aa: CASSLRRGSYEQYF

d_gene: NA
j_gene: TRBJ2-5
v_gene: TRBV6-5
CDR3aa: CASSYSMVSQETQYF

d_gene: TRBD1
j_gene: TRBJ1-4
v_gene: TRBV19
CDR3aa: CASSISDRANEKLFF

d_gene: NA
j_gene: TRBJ1-6
v_gene: TRBV9
CDR3aa: CASSEGVDSPLHF

d_gene: TRBD1
j_gene: TRBJ2-2
v_gene: TRBV5-4
CDR3aa: CASSLATGQGDTGELFF

d_gene: TRBD2
j_gene: TRBJ2-7
v_gene: TRBV10-1
CDR3aa: CASTQRGSYEQYF

d_gene: TRBD2
j_gene: TRBJ2-7
v_gene: TRBV6-1
CDR3aa: CASSGLAGGGYEQYF

d_gene: NA
j_gene: TRBJ2-7
v_gene: TRBV5-6
CDR3aa: CASSRGYEQYF

d_gene: TRBD1
j_gene: TRBJ2-3
v_gene: TRBV7-9
CDR3aa: CASSLEGRGHGDTQYF

d_gene: NA
j_gene: TRBJ1-1
v_gene: TRBV2
CDR3aa: CASKGRTEAFF

d_gene: NA
j_gene: TRBJ2-3
v_gene: TRBV15
CDR3aa: CATSRDEERGTDTQYF